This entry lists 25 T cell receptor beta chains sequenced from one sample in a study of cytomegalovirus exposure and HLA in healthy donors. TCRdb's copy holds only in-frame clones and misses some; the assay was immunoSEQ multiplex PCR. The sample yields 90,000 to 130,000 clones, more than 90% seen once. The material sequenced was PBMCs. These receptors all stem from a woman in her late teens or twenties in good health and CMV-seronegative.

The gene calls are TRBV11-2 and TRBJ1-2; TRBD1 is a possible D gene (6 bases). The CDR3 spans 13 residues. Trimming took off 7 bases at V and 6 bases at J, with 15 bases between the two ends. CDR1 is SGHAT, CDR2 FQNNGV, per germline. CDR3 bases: TGTGCCAGCACCCAGCTCGGGGGGCATGGCTACACCTTC. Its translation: CASTQLGGHGYTF.

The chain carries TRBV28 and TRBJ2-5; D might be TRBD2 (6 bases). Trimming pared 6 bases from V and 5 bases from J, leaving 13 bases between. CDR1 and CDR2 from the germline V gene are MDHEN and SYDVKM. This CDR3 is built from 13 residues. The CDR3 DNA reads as TGTGCCAGCAGAACTACTAGCCGGGAGACCCAGTACTTC. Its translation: CASRTTSRETQYF. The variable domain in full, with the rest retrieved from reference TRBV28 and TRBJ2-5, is DVKVTQSSRYLVKRTGEKVFLECVQDMDHENMFWYRQDPGLGLRLIYFSYDVKMKEKGDIPEGYSVSREKKERFSLILESASTNQTSMYLCASRTTSRETQYFGPGTRLLVL.

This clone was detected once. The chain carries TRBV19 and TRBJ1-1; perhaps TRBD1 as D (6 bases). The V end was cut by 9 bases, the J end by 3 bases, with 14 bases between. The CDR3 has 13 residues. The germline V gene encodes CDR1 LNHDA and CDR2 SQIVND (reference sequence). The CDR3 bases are TGTGCCAGCGGGGGGGCATCTGACACTGAAGCTTTCTTT. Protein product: CASGGASDTEAFF.

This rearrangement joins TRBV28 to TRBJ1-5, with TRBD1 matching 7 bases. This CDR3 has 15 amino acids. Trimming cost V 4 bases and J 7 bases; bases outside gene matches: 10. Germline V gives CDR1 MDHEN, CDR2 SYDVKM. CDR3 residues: CASSSGDRVRQPQHF. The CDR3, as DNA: TGTGCCAGCAGTTCCGGAGACAGGGTGCGGCAGCCCCAGCATTTT.

CDR3 in DNA: TGTGCTAGTGGCCGTGGACAGGGCCCAGATACGCAGTATTTT. Its translation is CASGRGQGPDTQYF. This chain connects TRBV12-5 to TRBJ2-3; 8 nucleotides agree with TRBD1. Germline trimming cut 6 bases from V and 4 bases from J; bases unmatched to any gene: 6. The CDR3 contains 14 residues. From germline, CDR1 is LGHNT and CDR2 FRNRAP.

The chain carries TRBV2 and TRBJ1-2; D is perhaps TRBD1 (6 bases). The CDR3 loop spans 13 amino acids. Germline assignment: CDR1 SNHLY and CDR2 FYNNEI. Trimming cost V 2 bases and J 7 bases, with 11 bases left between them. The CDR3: CASSELGAGGYTF. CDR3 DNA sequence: TGTGCCAGCAGTGAATTGGGGGCGGGTGGCTACACCTTC.

Written as DNA, the CDR3 is TGTGCCAGCAGCCCAGAGACAGGGGTGAACACTGAAGCTTTCTTT. Its translation is CASSPETGVNTEAFF. The chain carries TRBV7-2 and TRBJ1-1, with 8 bases that match TRBD1. Germline-derived CDR1 and CDR2 are SGHTA and FQGNSA. J gave up 0 bases and V 5 bases, and 5 bases lay outside the gene matches. The CDR3 runs to 15 residues.

The CDR3, as DNA: TGTGCCAGAAGCTTGGTCTTGGGACAGGGTGGCAATCAGCCCCAGCATTTT. It specifies CARSLVLGQGGNQPQHF. This sequence joins TRBV5-3 and TRBJ1-5, with TRBD1 identical over 9 bases. TRBV5-3 is placed among ORFs of uncertain function. The CDR3 length is 17 residues. V dropped 0 bases and J dropped 2; count of bases not matched to a gene: 6.

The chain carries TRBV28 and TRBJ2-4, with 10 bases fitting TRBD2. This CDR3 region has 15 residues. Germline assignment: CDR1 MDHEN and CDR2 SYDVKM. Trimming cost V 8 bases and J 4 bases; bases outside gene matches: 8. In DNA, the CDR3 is TGTGCCAGCGTCAGAGCGGGGGGGCCGAAAAACATTCAGTACTTC. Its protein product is CASVRAGGPKNIQYF. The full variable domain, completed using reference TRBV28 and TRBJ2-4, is DVKVTQSSRYLVKRTGEKVFLECVQDMDHENMFWYRQDPGLGLRLIYFSYDVKMKEKGDIPEGYSVSREKKERFSLILESASTNQTSMYLCASVRAGGPKNIQYFGAGTRLSVL.

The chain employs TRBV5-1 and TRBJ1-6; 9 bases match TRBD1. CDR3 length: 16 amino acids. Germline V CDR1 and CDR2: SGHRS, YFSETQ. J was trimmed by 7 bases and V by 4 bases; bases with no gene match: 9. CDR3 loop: CASSLFPDRGNSPLHF. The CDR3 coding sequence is TGCGCCAGCAGCCTCTTCCCGGACAGGGGCAATTCACCCCTCCACTTT.

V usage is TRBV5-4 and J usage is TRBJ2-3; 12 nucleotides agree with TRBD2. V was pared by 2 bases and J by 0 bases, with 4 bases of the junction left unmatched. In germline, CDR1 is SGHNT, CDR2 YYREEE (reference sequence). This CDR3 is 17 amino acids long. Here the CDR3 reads CASSFNGLAGSTDTQYF. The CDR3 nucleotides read TGTGCCAGCAGCTTCAACGGACTAGCGGGAAGCACAGATACGCAGTATTTT.

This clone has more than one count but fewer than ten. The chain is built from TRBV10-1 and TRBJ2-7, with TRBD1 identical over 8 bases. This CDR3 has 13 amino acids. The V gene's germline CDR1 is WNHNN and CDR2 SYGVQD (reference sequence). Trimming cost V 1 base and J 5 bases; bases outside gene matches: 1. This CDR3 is CASSEWTGNEQYF. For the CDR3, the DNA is TGCGCCAGCAGTGAGTGGACAGGGAACGAGCAGTACTTC.

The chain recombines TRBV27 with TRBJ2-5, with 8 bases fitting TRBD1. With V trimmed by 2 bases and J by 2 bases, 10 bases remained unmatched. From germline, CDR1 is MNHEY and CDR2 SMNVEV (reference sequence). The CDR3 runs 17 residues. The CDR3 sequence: CASSLRLAGGQQETQYF. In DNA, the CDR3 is TGTGCCAGCAGTTTAAGGCTAGCAGGGGGCCAACAAGAGACCCAGTACTTC.

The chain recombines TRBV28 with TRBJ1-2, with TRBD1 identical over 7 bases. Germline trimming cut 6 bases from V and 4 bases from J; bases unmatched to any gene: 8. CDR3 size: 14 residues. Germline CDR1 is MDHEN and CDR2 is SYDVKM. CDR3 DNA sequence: TGTGCCAGCAGACAAACAGGGGTGCGCTATGGCTACACCTTC. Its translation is CASRQTGVRYGYTF.

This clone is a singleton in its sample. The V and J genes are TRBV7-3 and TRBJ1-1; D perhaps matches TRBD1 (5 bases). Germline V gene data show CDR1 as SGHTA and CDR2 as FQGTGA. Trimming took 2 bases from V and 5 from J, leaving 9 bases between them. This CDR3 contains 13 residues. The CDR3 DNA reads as TGTGCCAGCAGCTTAGACGGGGGGACTGAAGCTTTCTTT. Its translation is CASSLDGGTEAFF.

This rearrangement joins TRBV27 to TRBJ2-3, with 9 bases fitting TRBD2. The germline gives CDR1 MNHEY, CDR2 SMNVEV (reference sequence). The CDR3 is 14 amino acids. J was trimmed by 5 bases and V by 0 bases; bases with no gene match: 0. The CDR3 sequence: CASSLSSGGDTQYF. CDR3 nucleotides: TGTGCCAGCAGTTTATCTAGCGGGGGAGATACGCAGTATTTT.

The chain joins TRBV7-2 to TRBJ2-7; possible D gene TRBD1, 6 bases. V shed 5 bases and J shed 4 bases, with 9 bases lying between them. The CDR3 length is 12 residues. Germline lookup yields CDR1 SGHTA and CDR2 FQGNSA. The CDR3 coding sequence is TGTGCCAGCAGCGAACAGGGATACGAGCAGTACTTC. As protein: CASSEQGYEQYF.

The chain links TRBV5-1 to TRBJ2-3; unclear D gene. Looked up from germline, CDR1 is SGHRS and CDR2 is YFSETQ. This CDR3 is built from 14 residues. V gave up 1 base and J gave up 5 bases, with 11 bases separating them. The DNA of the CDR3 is TGCGCCAGCAGCTTGCACCTCGGTGGAGATACGCAGTATTTT. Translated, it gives CASSLHLGGDTQYF.

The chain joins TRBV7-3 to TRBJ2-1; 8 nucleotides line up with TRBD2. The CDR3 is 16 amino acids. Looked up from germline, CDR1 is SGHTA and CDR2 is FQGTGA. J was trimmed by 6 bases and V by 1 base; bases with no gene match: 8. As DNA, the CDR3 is TGTGCCAGCAGCTTAATCTTGCGGGGGGACGTCAATGAGCAGTTCTTC. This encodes CASSLILRGDVNEQFF.

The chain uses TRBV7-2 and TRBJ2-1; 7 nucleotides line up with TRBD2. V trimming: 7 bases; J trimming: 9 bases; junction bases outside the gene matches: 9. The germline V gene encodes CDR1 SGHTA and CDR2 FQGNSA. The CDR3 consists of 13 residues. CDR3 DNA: TGTGCCAGCACCACGACCCCTAGCGGTGAGCAGTTCTTC. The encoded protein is CASTTTPSGEQFF.

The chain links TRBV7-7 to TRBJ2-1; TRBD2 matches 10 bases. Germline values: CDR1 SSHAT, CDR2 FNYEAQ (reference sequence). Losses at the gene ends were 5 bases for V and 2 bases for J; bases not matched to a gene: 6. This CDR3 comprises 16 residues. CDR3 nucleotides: TGTGCCAGCAGCGGGGTAGCGGGGGGAACCTACAATGAGCAGTTCTTC. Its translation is CASSGVAGGTYNEQFF.

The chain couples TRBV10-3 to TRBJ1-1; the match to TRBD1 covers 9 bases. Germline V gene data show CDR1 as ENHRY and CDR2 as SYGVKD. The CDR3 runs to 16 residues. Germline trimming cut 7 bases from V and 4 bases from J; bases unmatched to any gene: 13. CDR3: CAITENPGQGSTEAFF. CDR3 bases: TGTGCCATCACGGAGAACCCGGGACAGGGTAGCACTGAAGCTTTCTTT.

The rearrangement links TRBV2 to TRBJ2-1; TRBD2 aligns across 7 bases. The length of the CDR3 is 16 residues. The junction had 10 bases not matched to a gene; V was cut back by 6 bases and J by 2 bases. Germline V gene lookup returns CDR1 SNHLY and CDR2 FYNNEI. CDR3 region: CASSGYSGEAYNEQFF. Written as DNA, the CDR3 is TGTGCCAGCAGCGGGTACAGCGGGGAGGCCTACAATGAGCAGTTCTTC.

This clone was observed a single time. The DNA for the CDR3 is TGTGCCAGCAGTTACCGGGACAGTACCGATGAGCAGTTCTTC. Its translation: CASSYRDSTDEQFF. The chain is built from TRBV6-6 and TRBJ2-1, with TRBD1 matching 7 bases. The CDR3 is 14 residues long. V shed 2 bases and J 8 bases; nucleotides not matched to a gene: 6. CDR1 MNHNY and CDR2 SVGAGI come from the germline V gene (reference sequence).

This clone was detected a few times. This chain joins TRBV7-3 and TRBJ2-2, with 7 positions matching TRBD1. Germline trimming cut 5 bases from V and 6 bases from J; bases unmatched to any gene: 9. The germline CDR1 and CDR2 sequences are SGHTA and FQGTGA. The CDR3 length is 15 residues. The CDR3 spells CASSMGTELAGELFF. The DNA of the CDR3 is TGTGCCAGCAGCATGGGGACAGAGCTGGCCGGGGAGCTGTTTTTT.